The rows below give T cell receptor beta chains drawn from one sample of a study of CD8 T cells in ankylosing spondylitis. TCRdb re-analysed the 5' RACE reads in MiXCR, keeping a single row per CDR3 protein. The profile shows around 120,000 distinct CDR3 sequences, about a tenth of them singletons. Material for sequencing was blood, either unsorted or a sorted T cell fraction (not recorded which). Receptors originate from a male donor with ankylosing spondylitis or in good health (not recorded which). CDR3s include the opening cysteine and the closing phenylalanine or tryptophan. D genes are given only for firm matches. A clone size is listed for some rows: how often the clone was seen (once, few, many), or a class if it is expanded.

D gene,J gene,clone size,V gene,CDR3 protein,CDR3 DNA
.,TRBJ2-4,.,TRBV19,CASSAEVLAKNIQYF,TGTGCCAGTAGTGCGGAGGTTTTAGCCAAAAACATTCAGTACTTC
.,TRBJ1-1,.,TRBV20-1,CSASQRAGWTEAFF,TGCAGTGCTAGCCAGCGGGCGGGATGGACTGAAGCTTTCTTC
TRBD2,TRBJ2-7,many,TRBV12-3/TRBV12-4,CASSSETSGGYEQYF,TGTGCCAGCAGTTCCGAGACTAGCGGGGGGTACGAGCAGTACTTC
.,TRBJ2-7,many,TRBV29-1,CSVIRDISHEQYF,TGCAGCGTGATCCGGGACATTTCCCACGAGCAGTACTTC
.,TRBJ1-1,few,TRBV12-3/TRBV12-4,CASSLGPNTEAFF,TGTGCCAGCAGTTTAGGTCCGAACACTGAAGCTTTCTTT
TRBD2,TRBJ2-1,many,TRBV4-2,CASSKGTSGVYNEQFF,TGTGCCAGCAGTAAAGGAACTAGCGGGGTTTACAATGAGCAGTTCTTC
.,TRBJ2-2,few,TRBV5-6,CASSLRSNTGELFF,TGTGCCAGCAGCTTGAGGTCGAACACCGGGGAGCTGTTTTTT
TRBD1,TRBJ2-2,many,TRBV20-1,CSAQGDGTNTGELFF,TGCAGTGCCCAGGGGGACGGGACAAACACCGGGGAGCTGTTTTTT
TRBD2,TRBJ2-1,.,TRBV6-2/TRBV6-3,CASNGLAGSSSYNEQFF,TGTGCCAGCAATGGACTAGCGGGCTCCAGCTCCTACAATGAGCAGTTCTTC
TRBD2,TRBJ2-1,many,TRBV5-1,CASSSGRGVNEQFF,TGCGCCAGCAGCTCCGGCCGGGGGGTAAATGAGCAGTTCTTC
.,TRBJ2-1,many,TRBV12-3/TRBV12-4,CASSDIYNEQFF,TGTGCCAGCAGTGATATTTACAATGAGCAGTTCTTC
.,TRBJ1-5,few,TRBV20-1,CSARDRTEYYQPQHF,TGCAGTGCTAGAGATCGCACAGAGTACTATCAGCCCCAGCATTTT
.,TRBJ1-5,few,TRBV27,CASSFEGSNQPQHF,TGTGCCAGCAGTTTTGAGGGTAGCAATCAGCCCCAGCATTTT
TRBD2,TRBJ2-5,many,TRBV9,CASSVGLAAVQETQYF,TGTGCCAGCAGCGTAGGACTAGCGGCCGTCCAAGAGACCCAGTACTTC
.,TRBJ2-2,many,TRBV6-1,CASSERTRNTGELFF,TGTGCCAGCAGTGAACGGACCCGGAACACCGGGGAGCTGTTTTTT
TRBD2,TRBJ2-5,few,TRBV20-1,CSAGGLAGDFFGETQYF,TGCAGTGCTGGGGGACTAGCGGGAGATTTTTTTGGGGAGACCCAGTACTTC
.,TRBJ2-2,many,TRBV19,CASSVGIQRSGRGELFF,TGTGCCAGTAGTGTCGGAATCCAACGTTCGGGGAGGGGGGAGCTGTTTTTT
TRBD2,TRBJ2-3,few,TRBV9,CASSTTSGSTDTQYF,TGTGCCAGCAGCACAACTAGCGGGAGTACAGATACGCAGTATTTT
TRBD2,TRBJ2-5,.,TRBV24-1,CAADGTSGIQRETQYF,TGTGCCGCTGACGGGACTAGCGGGATTCAGAGAGAGACCCAGTACTTC
TRBD1,TRBJ2-1,few,TRBV4-2,CASSQDPHRGYNEQFF,TGTGCCAGCAGCCAAGATCCCCACAGGGGTTACAATGAGCAGTTCTTC
.,TRBJ1-2,many,TRBV4-1,CASSQEGGRGYTF,TGCGCCAGCAGCCAGGAGGGGGGACGCGGCTACACCTTC
.,TRBJ2-7,many,TRBV20-1,CSATGTPGYEQYF,TGCAGTGCTACCGGGACTCCGGGCTACGAGCAGTACTTC
.,TRBJ2-7,many,TRBV20-1,CSASRGKSYEQYF,TGCAGTGCTAGTCGCGGGAAGTCCTACGAGCAGTACTTC
.,TRBJ2-1,many,TRBV4-3,CASSQGASFYNEQFF,TGCGCCAGCAGCCAGGGGGCCTCCTTCTACAATGAGCAGTTCTTC
.,TRBJ2-7,many,TRBV7-9,CASRENRAGYEQYF,TGTGCCAGCAGGGAAAACAGGGCAGGGTACGAGCAGTACTTC
.,TRBJ1-1,many,TRBV29-1,CSVLRGGVSEAFF,TGCAGCGTTCTTCGAGGAGGGGTTAGTGAAGCTTTCTTT
TRBD1,TRBJ1-1,many,TRBV3-1,CASSLRTGSEAFF,TGTGCCAGCAGCCTCCGGACAGGGTCTGAAGCTTTCTTT
TRBD1,TRBJ1-1,few,TRBV6-5,CASSYGQGTYAFF,TGTGCCAGCAGTTACGGACAGGGGACATACGCTTTCTTT
TRBD2,TRBJ2-1,.,TRBV7-9,CASSPSGTLGEQFF,TGTGCCAGCAGCCCAAGCGGGACCTTGGGTGAGCAGTTCTTC
TRBD2,TRBJ2-2,many,TRBV6-2/TRBV6-3,CASTQKREKGTKELFF,TGTGCCAGCACTCAAAAGCGGGAGAAAGGTACTAAGGAGCTGTTTTTT
.,TRBJ2-7,many,TRBV5-6,CASSGITGPETNEQYF,TGTGCCAGCAGCGGAATAACCGGGCCAGAGACCAACGAGCAGTACTTC
.,TRBJ1-5,.,TRBV6-5,CASSYSLDQRQHF,TGTGCCAGCAGTTACTCCTTGGATCAGCGCCAGCATTTT
TRBD2,TRBJ2-7,many,TRBV20-1,CSATGLAALEQYF,TGCAGTGCTACGGGACTAGCGGCCCTGGAGCAGTACTTC
.,TRBJ2-7,many,TRBV5-1,CASSSDTPYEQYF,TGCGCCAGCAGCTCGGACACGCCCTACGAGCAGTACTTC
.,TRBJ2-3,many,TRBV29-1,CSVDFSFGDTQYF,TGCAGCGTTGATTTTTCCTTTGGAGATACGCAGTATTTT
TRBD2,TRBJ2-3,many,TRBV20-1,CSARRAGVTDTQYF,TGCAGTGCTAGGAGAGCGGGGGTGACAGATACGCAGTATTTT
.,TRBJ2-7,.,TRBV7-2,CASSRAVGTYEQYF,TGTGCCAGCAGCCGCGCAGTTGGCACCTACGAGCAGTACTTC
.,TRBJ2-6,many,TRBV20-1,CSARARTDSGANVLTF,TGCAGTGCTAGAGCAAGGACGGACTCTGGGGCCAACGTCCTGACTTTC
TRBD1,TRBJ2-7,.,TRBV18,CASSSDRQGGSYEQYF,TGTGCCAGCTCATCAGATCGACAGGGTGGGTCCTACGAGCAGTACTTC
.,TRBJ2-3,few,TRBV3-1,CASSRRSGTPDTQYF,TGTGCCAGCAGTCGCCGGTCCGGGACCCCGGATACGCAGTATTTT
.,TRBJ1-4,few,TRBV30,CAWSIGGLEKLFF,TGTGCCTGGAGTATCGGGGGCTTAGAAAAACTGTTTTTT
.,TRBJ2-3,many,TRBV12-5,CASADLAATGTQYF,TGTGCTAGTGCCGACCTAGCGGCCACAGGGACGCAGTATTTT
TRBD1,TRBJ2-5,many,TRBV20-1,CSARRTGTKETQYF,TGCAGTGCCAGGAGGACAGGGACGAAAGAGACCCAGTACTTC
TRBD1,TRBJ2-5,many,TRBV6-2/TRBV6-3,CASSYSHRGPQETQYF,TGTGCCAGCAGTTACTCGCACAGGGGACCCCAAGAGACCCAGTACTTC
.,TRBJ1-5,many,TRBV5-1,CASSLDSNQPQHF,TGCGCCAGCAGCTTGGATAGCAATCAGCCCCAGCATTTT
.,TRBJ2-3,many,TRBV7-8,CASSNDTVRTDTQYF,TGTGCCAGCAGCAATGACACGGTTCGAACAGATACGCAGTATTTT
.,TRBJ2-7,many,TRBV7-8,CASSSVWRYEQYF,TGTGCCAGCAGCTCGGTGTGGCGCTACGAGCAGTACTTC
TRBD2,TRBJ2-4,many,TRBV20-1,CSAEGLAGGGAKNIQYF,TGCAGTGCCGAGGGACTAGCGGGAGGGGGGGCCAAAAACATTCAGTACTTC
.,TRBJ2-3,.,TRBV7-9,CASSSGFTDTQYF,TGTGCCAGCAGCAGCGGTTTCACAGATACGCAGTATTTT